The 19 T cell receptor beta chains below come from one sample, sequenced in a study of cytomegalovirus exposure and HLA in healthy donors. The PCR used 60 Vbeta and 13 Jbeta primers. Sequencing used immunoSEQ multiplex PCR; TCRdb keeps in-frame clones, though not all of them. The sample consists of roughly 220,000 clones, roughly 70% of them appearing once. The sample consisted of PBMCs. Receptors were obtained from a man aged 35 to 55 in good health and CMV-seropositive.

This clone showed up just a few times. The CDR3 coding sequence is TGTGCTAGTGGTTTGCCCCCTGGACAGGACCGCTCCTACGAGCAGTACTTC. Protein sequence: CASGLPPGQDRSYEQYF. The rearrangement joins TRBV12-5 to TRBJ2-7; 7 bases agree with TRBD1. The trim removed 2 bases at V and 0 bases at J, leaving 10 bases unmatched. The CDR3 loop spans 17 amino acids. Germline CDR1 is LGHNT and CDR2 is FRNRAP.

The V gene is TRBV19, the J gene TRBJ1-2; TRBD1 might be the D (5 bases). This CDR3 has 14 residues. Germline-derived CDR1 and CDR2 are LNHDA and SQIVND (reference sequence). V shed 5 bases and J shed 4 bases, with 14 bases lying between them. This chain's CDR3 is CASSALQVPYGYTF. CDR3 nucleotide sequence: TGTGCCAGTAGTGCTTTACAGGTTCCCTATGGCTACACCTTC.

The chain carries TRBV5-4 and TRBJ2-2; D possibly corresponds to TRBD2 (6 bases). Per germline, CDR1 SGHNT and CDR2 YYREEE (reference sequence). V lost 4 bases to trimming and J lost 6 bases, with 16 bases between them. This CDR3 spans 15 amino acids. The CDR3 sequence: CASSRDSLAPGELFF. DNA for the CDR3: TGTGCCAGCAGCCGGGACTCTTTAGCGCCCGGGGAGCTGTTTTTT.

The gene calls are TRBV10-2 and TRBJ2-7; 11 positions match TRBD2. V dropped 5 bases and J dropped 2; count of bases not matched to a gene: 2. The length of the CDR3 is 14 residues. Germline V lookup: CDR1 WSHSY, CDR2 SAAADI. The CDR3 DNA reads TGCGCCAGCAGTCCGACTAGCGGGGCCTACGAGCAGTACTTC. Its protein product is CASSPTSGAYEQYF.

V and J are TRBV7-9 and TRBJ1-5; D gene uncertain. V lost 4 bases, J lost 5 bases, and 6 bases lay in between. Germline lookup yields CDR1 SEHNR and CDR2 FQNEAQ (reference sequence). This CDR3 comprises 12 residues. CDR3 residues: CASSSFDQPQHF. The CDR3 DNA sequence: TGTGCCAGCAGCTCGTTTGATCAGCCCCAGCATTTT.

This clone was seen a handful of times. V is TRBV15 and J is TRBJ2-7; TRBD1 agrees at 7 bases. Germline assignment: CDR1 LNHNV and CDR2 YYDKDF (reference sequence). The length of the CDR3 is 14 residues. Trimming cost V 5 bases and J 0 bases; bases outside gene matches: 4. This chain's CDR3 is CATSLRQGSYEQYF. The CDR3 DNA sequence: TGTGCCACCAGCTTGAGACAGGGCTCCTACGAGCAGTACTTC. Full variable domain (remainder filled in from reference TRBV15 and TRBJ2-7): DAMVIQNPRYQVTQFGKPVTLSCSQTLNHNVMYWYQQKSSQAPKLLFHYYDKDFNNEADTPDNFQSRRPNTSFCFLDIRSPGLGDTAMYLCATSLRQGSYEQYFGPGTRLTVT.

For this clone: The junction departs from the called germline gene at one end, perhaps through a read error. The rearrangement joins TRBV7-9 to TRBJ2-5, with 7 positions matching TRBD1. The length of the CDR3 is 14 residues. Germline CDR1 is SEHNR and CDR2 is FQNEAQ (reference sequence). Here the CDR3 reads CSSSFIGGGETQYF. For the CDR3, the DNA is TGTTCCAGCAGCTTTATAGGGGGCGGAGAGACCCAGTACTTC.

The chain couples TRBV19 to TRBJ2-2; 7 bases line up with TRBD1. V lost 3 bases and J lost 6; bases outside the gene matches: 7. CDR1 and CDR2 (germline): LNHDA, SQIVND (reference sequence). CDR3 size: 15 residues. The CDR3: CASSILDRDAGELFF. The CDR3 nucleotides read TGTGCCAGTAGTATCTTAGACAGGGACGCCGGGGAGCTGTTTTTT.

The chain recombines TRBV5-1 with TRBJ2-1; TRBD1 matches at 7 bases. Germline CDR1 and CDR2: SGHRS and YFSETQ. The J segment lost 5 bases and the V segment lost 2 bases, leaving 10 bases of the junction unmatched. This CDR3 is built from 16 residues. The CDR3 coding sequence is TGCGCCAGCAGCTTCCCGTTGGACAGGCCAGACAATGAGCAGTTCTTC. It yields the protein CASSFPLDRPDNEQFF. Filled out from reference TRBV5-1 and TRBJ2-1, the complete variable domain reads KAGVTQTPRYLIKTRGQQVTLSCSPISGHRSVSWYQQTPGQGLQFLFEYFSETQRNKGNFPGRFSGRQFSNSRSEMNVSTLELGDSALYLCASSFPLDRPDNEQFFGPGTRLTVL.

The chain couples TRBV6-5 to TRBJ2-7; 7 bases match TRBD2. J gave up 7 bases and V 5 bases, and 14 bases lay outside the gene matches. The CDR3 is 15 residues long. Germline-derived CDR1 and CDR2 are MNHEY and SVGAGI. This CDR3 reads CASSPTGTTRWEQYF. Here the CDR3 DNA reads TGTGCCAGCAGTCCTACCGGGACTACGAGGTGGGAGCAGTACTTC.

The rearrangement joins TRBV2 to TRBJ1-1; unclear D gene. Germline assignment: CDR1 SNHLY and CDR2 FYNNEI. Trimming took off 5 bases at V and 4 bases at J, with 11 bases between the two ends. The CDR3 covers 13 residues. In nucleotides, the CDR3 is TGTGCCAGCAGTTCTTTCGAGGGCACTGAAGCTTTCTTT. Residues: CASSSFEGTEAFF.

CDR3 residues: CASSQEQGFYNEQFF. CDR3 nucleotides: TGTGCCAGCAGCCAAGAACAGGGCTTCTACAATGAGCAGTTCTTC. The gene calls are TRBV4-2 and TRBJ2-1; D perhaps matches TRBD1 (6 bases). Per germline, CDR1 LGHNA and CDR2 YNFKEQ. The length of the CDR3 is 15 residues. V shed 0 bases and J shed 3 bases, with 9 bases lying between them.

The rearrangement uses TRBV7-9 and TRBJ1-4; D unresolved. Germline lookup yields CDR1 SEHNR and CDR2 FQNEAQ (reference sequence). Trimming shortened V by 1 base and J by 5 bases, and 8 bases separated the two germline ends. The CDR3 runs to 14 residues. The DNA for the CDR3 is TGTGCCAGCAGCTTAGGGGCAGGAAATGAAAAACTGTTTTTT. As protein: CASSLGAGNEKLFF.

This sequence joins TRBV4-1 and TRBJ2-1, with 9 bases aligning to TRBD1. The germline CDR1 and CDR2 sequences are MGHRA and YSYEKL. V lost 2 bases, J lost 8 bases, and 10 bases stayed unmatched. CDR3 length: 16 amino acids. CDR3 sequence reads: CASSQLPGTGSDEQFF. The CDR3 nucleotides read TGCGCCAGCAGCCAACTCCCCGGGACAGGGTCGGATGAGCAGTTCTTC.

The V call is TRBV19, the J call TRBJ2-7, with no clear D. This CDR3 has 13 residues. Germline CDR1 and CDR2: LNHDA and SQIVND (reference sequence). Trimming left V 3 bases short and J 3 bases short, with 9 bases between. The CDR3 region is CASSIGTFYEQYF. CDR3 bases: TGTGCCAGTAGTATTGGCACCTTCTACGAGCAGTACTTC.

V usage is TRBV28 and J usage is TRBJ2-7; 7 bases map to TRBD1. Germline lookup yields CDR1 MDHEN and CDR2 SYDVKM. This CDR3 contains 14 residues. V trimming: 8 bases; J trimming: 1 base; junction bases outside the gene matches: 8. CDR3 loop: CASSTGRWSYEQYF. CDR3 sequence (DNA): TGTGCCAGCTCGACAGGGAGATGGTCCTACGAGCAGTACTTC.

This sequence joins TRBV6-5 and TRBJ1-2; TRBD1 matches 7 bases. Per germline, CDR1 MNHEY and CDR2 SVGAGI. This CDR3 spans 13 amino acids. With V trimmed by 6 bases and J by 5 bases, 6 bases remained unmatched. In DNA, the CDR3 is TGTGCCAGCAGGGACCGGGACAGTTATGGCTACACCTTC. This translates into CASRDRDSYGYTF.

The V call is TRBV23-1, the J call TRBJ2-7, with D possibly matching TRBD2 (7 bases). TRBV23-1 is recorded as an ORF, its role being uncertain. V dropped 6 bases and J dropped 4 bases, with 19 bases sitting between them. This CDR3 region has 15 residues. CDR3 coding DNA: TGCGCCAGCAGAGATGTGGGGGGGCGAGTATACGAGCAGTACTTC. This sequence encodes CASRDVGGRVYEQYF.

The V call is TRBV11-2, the J call TRBJ1-1; D perhaps matches TRBD1 (5 bases). CDR3 length equals 14 residues. V lost 5 bases and J 4 bases, leaving 14 bases between the germline ends. Germline-derived CDR1 and CDR2 are SGHAT and FQNNGV. The chain's CDR3 is CASSLLSGITEAFF. The CDR3, as DNA: TGTGCCAGCAGCCTCCTCTCAGGGATCACTGAAGCTTTCTTT.